The sequence of this T cell receptor (beta chain) was determined in a study of T-cell reconstitution after alpha-beta-depleted transplantation in children. Findings and caveats of the study: The study traced high day-60 TCRbeta diversity in some patients to surviving recipient T cells and thymic progenitors. Reportedly, only several hundred clones from non-depleted graft cells drove alpha-beta T-cell counts at about two months.

As it was prepared, the TCRbeta library received unique molecular identifiers. TCRdb reanalysed the PCR reads using MiXCR and keeps one entry per CDR3 protein. The sample includes more than 85,000 distinct CDR3 sequences, roughly 6% of them seen just once. This clonotype was recorded many times. No antigen is known for it. With 4 bases removed from V and 4 bases from J, the gap between germline ends came to 13 bases. Germline V gene lookup returns CDR1 SQVTM and CDR2 ANQGSEA. The CDR3 spans 14 residues. This receptor was taken from a female patient aged 2-10 years who had a stem cell transplant for Fanconi anemia, so the T cells may come from the graft donor. Sequencing used PBMCs, mostly from graft donor cells, obtained 60 days after TCRalphabeta/CD19-depleted stem cell transplant. V gene TRBV29-1 combines with J gene TRBJ2-2; tentatively, D is TRBD1 (5 bases). DNA of the CDR3: TGCAGCGTTGTCTCCAGGGCTTCCACCGGGGAGCTGTTTTTT. Amino acid sequence: CSVVSRASTGELFF.